These 22 T cell receptor beta chains share one sample of origin, sequenced in a study of technical replicates of blood from several donors (dated by TCRdb to about 2017). Receptor libraries were prepared by the immunoSEQ multiplex PCR assay. The table was pulled from immuneACCESS by TCRdb, which kept in-frame rearrangements only. Such tables lose some clones; where checked, under half of the loss comes from unresolved V genes, and the rest has no known cause. This sample lists tens of thousands of clones; around 91% were detected once. Together, the top ten hold under 0.5% of the sample. What was sequenced was T cells isolated from PBMCs. These receptors all stem from a human donor in good health.

The chain joins TRBV4-1 to TRBJ2-7; D is unclear. The germline V gene encodes CDR1 MGHRA and CDR2 YSYEKL. The CDR3 consists of 14 residues. V was clipped by 7 bases and J by 4 bases, with 17 bases between them. The CDR3 region has the DNA TGCGCCAGCAAGGAGACGCCATCCTATTACGAGCAGTACTTC. It encodes CASKETPSYYEQYF.

This clone was detected once. The chain uses TRBV18 and TRBJ1-2; tentatively, D is TRBD1 (5 bases). CDR3 length: 14 residues. V lost 3 bases and J 4 bases, leaving 12 bases between the germline ends. Germline CDR1 and CDR2: KGHSH and LQKENI. CDR3 sequence reads: CASSPPGFSYGYTF. The CDR3 DNA is TGTGCCAGCTCACCCCCAGGGTTTTCCTATGGCTACACCTTC.

The CDR3 reads CASSQVLLAGGKADTQYF. DNA for the CDR3: TGCGCCAGCAGCCAAGTTCTGCTAGCGGGAGGGAAGGCAGATACGCAGTATTTT. V usage is TRBV4-1 and J usage is TRBJ2-3, with 12 bases lining up with TRBD2. V lost 1 base, J lost 4 bases, and 9 bases stayed unmatched. CDR3 size: 18 residues. Germline V gene lookup returns CDR1 MGHRA and CDR2 YSYEKL.

The chain carries TRBV6-4 and TRBJ2-3, with TRBD2 matching over 8 bases. J gave up 6 bases and V 3 bases, and 8 bases lay outside the gene matches. Germline-derived CDR1 and CDR2 are MRHNA and SNTAGT. CDR3 length: 15 amino acids. CDR3 coding DNA: TGTGCCAGCAGTGAAGGAGCGGGAGCGCCGGATACGCAGTATTTT. It codes for CASSEGAGAPDTQYF.

The V and J genes are TRBV14 and TRBJ2-7, with D possibly TRBD1 on 5 matching bases. The CDR3 totals 13 residues. Trimming pared 1 base from V and 2 bases from J, leaving 6 bases between. The germline CDR1 and CDR2 sequences are SGHDN and FVKESK. As DNA, the CDR3 is TGTGCCAGCAGCCAAGCAGGGCCCTACGAGCAGTACTTC. Its translation is CASSQAGPYEQYF.

The rearrangement links TRBV7-9 to TRBJ2-1; 8 bases are shared with TRBD2. Germline loops: CDR1 SEHNR, CDR2 FQNEAQ (reference sequence). Unmatched junction bases numbered 10, after V lost 7 bases and J lost 8 bases. CDR3 length: 14 residues. In nucleotides, the CDR3 is TGTGCCAGCACCCCGGGACTAGAGGGTGATGAGCAGTTCTTC. The encoded protein is CASTPGLEGDEQFF.

The chain carries TRBV19 and TRBJ1-5; D may be TRBD1 (6 bases). The CDR3 contains 13 residues. Germline V gene data show CDR1 as LNHDA and CDR2 as SQIVND (reference sequence). V gave up 8 bases and J gave up 7 bases, with 15 bases separating them. The CDR3 DNA follows: TGTGCCAGTCAATCCAACAGGGAACAGCCCCAGCATTTT. Protein sequence: CASQSNREQPQHF.

This chain connects TRBV28 to TRBJ2-1, with 10 bases lining up with TRBD2. The CDR3 sequence is 17 residues long. CDR1 and CDR2 from the germline V gene are MDHEN and SYDVKM. Trimming took 2 bases from V and 9 from J; bases not matched to a gene: 13. CDR3 DNA sequence: TGTGCCAGCAGTTTACCTAAGGGTCCTAGCGGGAGTAGTGAGCAGTTCTTC. Translating gives CASSLPKGPSGSSEQFF.

This clone was seen once. The chain couples TRBV27 to TRBJ1-2, with a possible D match to TRBD1 (5 bases). The germline V gene has CDR1 MNHEY and CDR2 SMNVEV (reference sequence). This CDR3 contains 13 residues. Between the trimmed V and J ends, which lost 2 bases and 5 bases, there was a span of 9 bases. The DNA for the CDR3 is TGTGCCAGCAGTTTAGGAGGGGCATATGGCTACACCTTC. This sequence encodes CASSLGGAYGYTF.

The rearrangement uses TRBV18 and TRBJ1-2; no clear D. Germline loops: CDR1 KGHSH, CDR2 LQKENI. CDR3 size: 13 residues. Trimming cost V 6 bases and J 5 bases, with 13 bases left between them. CDR3 amino acids: CASSPSGNYGYTF. CDR3 bases: TGTGCCAGCTCCCCAAGCGGGAATTATGGCTACACCTTC.

As DNA, the CDR3 is TGTGCCAGCATACCCCGGGACAGGGGGCCGTACAATGAGCAGTTCTTC. This sequence encodes CASIPRDRGPYNEQFF. This chain uses TRBV28 with TRBJ2-1, with 12 bases matching TRBD1. J lost 4 bases, V lost 7 bases, and 8 bases had no gene match. The CDR3 spans 16 residues. Germline V gene sequence: CDR1 MDHEN, CDR2 SYDVKM.

The chain employs TRBV5-1 and TRBJ1-3; D might be TRBD1 (6 bases). Germline V CDR1 and CDR2: SGHRS, YFSETQ. The CDR3 consists of 15 residues. V gave up 4 bases and J gave up 0 bases, with 11 bases separating them. The CDR3 loop reads CASSATGTSGNTIYF. The CDR3 nucleotides read TGCGCCAGCAGCGCTACAGGGACCTCTGGAAACACCATATATTTT.

The chain employs TRBV30 and TRBJ1-6, with D possibly TRBD1 on 5 matching bases. Germline V gene sequence: CDR1 GTSNPN, CDR2 SVGIG (reference sequence). The CDR3 has 14 amino acids. V was clipped by 2 bases and J by 6 bases, with 11 bases between them. CDR3 in DNA: TGTGCCTGGAGTAGCGGGACTCCTAATTCACCCCTCCACTTT. It encodes CAWSSGTPNSPLHF. Full variable domain (remainder filled in from reference TRBV30 and TRBJ1-6): SQTIHQWPATLVQPVGSPLSLECTVEGTSNPNLYWYRQAAGRGLQLLFYSVGIGQISSEVPQNLSASRPQDRQFILSSKKLLLSDSGFYLCAWSSGTPNSPLHFGNGTRLTVT.

This rearrangement joins TRBV5-6 to TRBJ2-5, with 11 bases fitting TRBD1. Trimming at V came to 4 bases and at J to 4 bases, leaving 9 bases not matched to a gene. The germline CDR1 and CDR2 sequences are SGHDT and YYEEEE. The CDR3 loop spans 16 amino acids. The CDR3 bases are TGTGCCAGCAGCCCGGAGGGGACAGGGGGTCGAGAGACCCAGTACTTC. Translation: CASSPEGTGGRETQYF.

The chain has TRBV10-3 and TRBJ2-1, with 10 bases aligning to TRBD2. CDR3 length: 15 amino acids. The germline gives CDR1 ENHRY, CDR2 SYGVKD. J gave up 4 bases and V 3 bases, and 3 bases lay outside the gene matches. CDR3 protein: CAISDGLAEYNEQFF. The CDR3 DNA sequence: TGTGCCATCAGTGATGGACTAGCGGAGTACAATGAGCAGTTCTTC.

In this sample, this clone turned up once. In nucleotides, the CDR3 is TGTGCCAGTATCGGGAACACTGAAGCTTTCTTT. Translating gives CASIGNTEAFF. The chain is built from TRBV19 and TRBJ1-1, with no clear D. The CDR3 runs 11 residues. CDR1 and CDR2 (germline): LNHDA, SQIVND (reference sequence). V was pared by 7 bases and J by 1 base, with 4 bases between.

The chain joins TRBV6-5 to TRBJ2-7, with 9 nucleotides matching TRBD2. The ends lost 6 bases at V and 6 bases at J; junction bases unmatched: 9. This CDR3 has 14 residues. Germline V CDR1 and CDR2: MNHEY, SVGAGI. The CDR3 region has the DNA TGTGCCAGCAGCCCAGCGGGGGGCGCGGGCGAGCAGTACTTC. This gives the protein CASSPAGGAGEQYF.

This clone was detected once. The chain uses TRBV27 and TRBJ2-7; a possible D gene is TRBD2 (6 bases). The V and J ends lost 2 bases and 2 bases respectively, with 13 bases between them. This CDR3 contains 15 residues. CDR1 is MNHEY and CDR2 is SMNVEV in the germline V gene (reference sequence). The CDR3 region has the DNA TGTGCCAGCAGTTTACGGTCGGCTAGCGCCTACGAGCAGTACTTC. Amino acids: CASSLRSASAYEQYF.

The CDR3 DNA is TGTGCCAGCAGCTCTTCCCCATTACCGGGACTAGTTCAAGAGACCCAGTACTTC. Amino acids: CASSSSPLPGLVQETQYF. The chain uses TRBV7-8 and TRBJ2-5, with 8 bases lining up with TRBD2. V lost 4 bases to trimming and J lost 2 bases; unmatched junction nucleotides: 15. From germline, CDR1 is SGHVS and CDR2 FQNEAQ. CDR3 length: 18 residues.

The chain combines TRBV4-3 with TRBJ2-7; TRBD2 matches 10 bases. Trimming removed 3 bases from V and 7 bases from J; junction bases left unmatched: 15. This CDR3 has 17 residues. Germline CDR1 reads LGHNA; CDR2 reads YSLEER. In nucleotides, the CDR3 is TGCGCCAGCAGCCAGGCAACTAGCGGGGATCCTAGGGGGGAGCAGTACTTC. Translating it yields CASSQATSGDPRGEQYF.

The chain combines TRBV29-1 with TRBJ2-3; perhaps TRBD2 as D (5 bases). V lost 2 bases and J lost 0, with 6 bases in between. CDR3 length: 13 residues. The V gene's germline CDR1 is SQVTM and CDR2 ANQGSEA. The CDR3 region is CSVERGSTDTQYF. The CDR3 DNA sequence: TGCAGCGTTGAAAGAGGGAGCACAGATACGCAGTATTTT.

The chain couples TRBV9 to TRBJ2-5, with TRBD2 matching 10 bases. Germline lookup yields CDR1 SGDLS and CDR2 YYNGEE. The CDR3 is 16 amino acids. Losses at the gene ends were 0 bases for V and 4 bases for J; bases not matched to a gene: 6. CDR3 in DNA: TGTGCCAGCAGCGTAGGCTGGGGACTAGCGCGAGAGACCCAGTACTTC. Translated, it gives CASSVGWGLARETQYF.